This T cell receptor beta chain was identified in a study of T cells in Graves' hyperthyroidism and ophthalmopathy. Study-wide results and limits: Most thyroid-expanded clonotypes above 0.001 were also found in blood.

Template material for amplifying TCR beta CDR3 regions consisted of RNA transcripts. An initial round of RT-PCR targeting the TCR CDR3 relied on the HTBI primer set. TCRdb called the multiplex PCR reads again in MiXCR, with one record for every CDR3 protein. The sample consists of about 510,000 distinct CDR3 sequences, about 45% of them appearing once. Exclusion criteria comprised uncontrolled infection, other autoimmune disease, pregnancy or lactation. This clonotype was found once. Its specificity is unknown. Sequencing was done on a sample of peripheral blood or thyroid tissue (not recorded which). The sequence was obtained from an adult woman with Graves' disease, either hyperthyroidism or ophthalmopathy (not recorded which).

The CDR3 is CAISEGTNSPLHF. The CDR3, as DNA: TGTGCCATCAGTGAGGGCACCAATTCACCCCTCCACTTT. The V and J genes are TRBV10-3 and TRBJ1-6; D is ambiguous. The CDR3 totals 13 residues. Germline V gene sequence: CDR1 ENHRY, CDR2 SYGVKD. V was pared by 2 bases and J by 7 bases, with 6 bases between.